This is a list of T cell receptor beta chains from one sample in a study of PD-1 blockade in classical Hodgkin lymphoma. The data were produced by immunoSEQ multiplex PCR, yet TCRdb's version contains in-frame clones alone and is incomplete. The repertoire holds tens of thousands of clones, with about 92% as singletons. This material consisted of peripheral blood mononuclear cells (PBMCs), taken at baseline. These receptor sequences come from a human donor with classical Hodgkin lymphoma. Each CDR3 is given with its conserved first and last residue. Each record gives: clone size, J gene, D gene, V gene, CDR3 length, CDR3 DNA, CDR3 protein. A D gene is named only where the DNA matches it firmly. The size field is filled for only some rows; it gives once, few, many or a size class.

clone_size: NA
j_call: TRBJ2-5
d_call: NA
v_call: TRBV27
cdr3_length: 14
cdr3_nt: TGTGCCAGCAGTTTATGGCAGAACCAAGAGACCCAGTACTTC
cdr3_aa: CASSLWQNQETQYF

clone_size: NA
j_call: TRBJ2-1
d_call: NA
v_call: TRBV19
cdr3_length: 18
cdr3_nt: TGTGCCAGTAGTATAGATCTGGGGTCGGTAGGGGGCTACAATGAGCAGTTCTTC
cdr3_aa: CASSIDLGSVGGYNEQFF

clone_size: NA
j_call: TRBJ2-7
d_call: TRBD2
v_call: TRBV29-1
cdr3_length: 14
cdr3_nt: TGCAGCGTTGCGACTAGCGGGGCTTCGGGCGAGCAGTACTTC
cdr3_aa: CSVATSGASGEQYF

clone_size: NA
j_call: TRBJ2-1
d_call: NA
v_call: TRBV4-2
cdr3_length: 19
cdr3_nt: TGTGCCAGCAGCCAAGCTCAAAACCGGGACCCACCTGGGGATAATGAGCAGTTCTTC
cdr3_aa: CASSQAQNRDPPGDNEQFF

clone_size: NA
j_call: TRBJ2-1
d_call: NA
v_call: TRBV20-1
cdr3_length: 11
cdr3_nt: TGCAGTGCTAGAGATGGGACTTGGCAGTTCTTC
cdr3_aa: CSARDGTWQFF

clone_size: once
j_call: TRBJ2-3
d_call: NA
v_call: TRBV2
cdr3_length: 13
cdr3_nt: TGTGCCAGCAGACCTATTAGCACAGATACGCAGTATTTT
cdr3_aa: CASRPISTDTQYF

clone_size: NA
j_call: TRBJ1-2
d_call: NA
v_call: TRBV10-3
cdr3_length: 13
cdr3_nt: TGTGCCATCAGTGAGTTAGGGGACTATGGCTACACCTTC
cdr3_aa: CAISELGDYGYTF

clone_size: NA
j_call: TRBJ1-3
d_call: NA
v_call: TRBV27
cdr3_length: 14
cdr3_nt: TGTGCCAGCAGCATGCAGGGGAGGCGAAACACCATATATTTT
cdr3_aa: CASSMQGRRNTIYF

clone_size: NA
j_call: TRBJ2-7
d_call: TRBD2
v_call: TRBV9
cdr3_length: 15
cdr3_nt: TGTGCCAGCAGCCCCAGCGGACTAGCTTCCTACGAGCAGTACTTC
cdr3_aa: CASSPSGLASYEQYF

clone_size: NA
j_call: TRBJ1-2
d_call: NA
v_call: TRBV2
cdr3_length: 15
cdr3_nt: TGTGCCAGCAGGGCACAGGGTACAAGGAACTATGGCTACACCTTC
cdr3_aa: CASRAQGTRNYGYTF

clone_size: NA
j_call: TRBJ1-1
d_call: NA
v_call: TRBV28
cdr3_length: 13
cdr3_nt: TGTGCCAGCAGTTTACCAGGGGCCACTGAAGCTTTCTTT
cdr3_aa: CASSLPGATEAFF

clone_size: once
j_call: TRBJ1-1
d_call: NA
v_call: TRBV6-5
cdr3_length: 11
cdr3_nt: TGTGCCAGCAGTACGAACACTGAAGCTTTCTTT
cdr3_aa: CASSTNTEAFF

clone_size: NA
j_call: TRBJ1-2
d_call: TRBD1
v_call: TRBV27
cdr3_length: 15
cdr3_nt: TGTGCCAGCAGTTTATCTTCGACAGGGCTAGTCGGCTACACCTTC
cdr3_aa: CASSLSSTGLVGYTF

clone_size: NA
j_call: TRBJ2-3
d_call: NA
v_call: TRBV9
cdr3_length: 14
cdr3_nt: TGTGCCAGCAGCGGATCCAGGGCCACAGATACGCAGTATTTT
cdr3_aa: CASSGSRATDTQYF

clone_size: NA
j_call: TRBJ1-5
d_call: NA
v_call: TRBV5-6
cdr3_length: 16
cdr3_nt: TGTGCCAGCAGCCCCTTTCGACAGACCACCAATCAGCCCCAGCATTTT
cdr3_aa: CASSPFRQTTNQPQHF

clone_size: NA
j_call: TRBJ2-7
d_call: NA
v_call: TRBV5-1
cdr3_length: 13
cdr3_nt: TGCGCCAGCAGAAACAGTTCAGGTTACGAGCAGTACTTC
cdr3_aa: CASRNSSGYEQYF

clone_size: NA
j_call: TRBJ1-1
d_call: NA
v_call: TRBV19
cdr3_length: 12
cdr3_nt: TGTGCCAGTAGTATGGTCCACACTGAAGCTTTCTTT
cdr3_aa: CASSMVHTEAFF

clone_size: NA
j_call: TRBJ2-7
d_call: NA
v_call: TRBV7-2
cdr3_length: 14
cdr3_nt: TGTGCCAGCAGCCCCGGGACTGGAGGTTACGAGCAGTACTTC
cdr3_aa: CASSPGTGGYEQYF

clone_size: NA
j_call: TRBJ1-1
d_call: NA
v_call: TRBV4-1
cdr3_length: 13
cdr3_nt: TGCGCCAGCAGCCAAGAGCCGTCTAGGGAAGCTTTCTTT
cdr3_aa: CASSQEPSREAFF

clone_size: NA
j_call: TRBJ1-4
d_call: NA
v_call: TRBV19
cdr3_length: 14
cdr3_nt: TGTGCCAGTACCCCGGATTCATGGAGGGAAAAACTGTTTTTT
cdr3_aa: CASTPDSWREKLFF

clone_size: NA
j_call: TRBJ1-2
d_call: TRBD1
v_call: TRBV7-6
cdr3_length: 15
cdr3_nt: TGTGCCAGCAGCTTAGGGACAGGGTTTAGAAATGGCTACACCTTC
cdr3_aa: CASSLGTGFRNGYTF

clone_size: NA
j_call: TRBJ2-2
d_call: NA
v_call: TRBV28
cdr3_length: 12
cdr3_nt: TGTGCCAGCAGTTTGGACACCGGGGAGCTGTTTTTT
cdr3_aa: CASSLDTGELFF

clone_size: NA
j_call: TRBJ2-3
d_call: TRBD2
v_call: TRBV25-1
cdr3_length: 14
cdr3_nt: TGTGCCAGCACTCGCGGGGGGCGCACAGATACGCAGTATTTT
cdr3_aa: CASTRGGRTDTQYF

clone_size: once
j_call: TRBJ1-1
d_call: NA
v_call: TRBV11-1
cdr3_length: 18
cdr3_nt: TGTGCCAGCAGCTTAGTGAGGGGCAGGGAAGATATGAACACTGAAGCTTTCTTT
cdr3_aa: CASSLVRGREDMNTEAFF

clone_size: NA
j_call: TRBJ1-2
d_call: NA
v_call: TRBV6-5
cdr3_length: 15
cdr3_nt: TGTGCCAGCAGTTACTCGAAGGGTAGTTCCTATGGCTACACCTTC
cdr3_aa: CASSYSKGSSYGYTF

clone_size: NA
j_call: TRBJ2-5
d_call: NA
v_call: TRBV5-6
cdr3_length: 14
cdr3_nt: TGTGCCAGCAGCCTCAGCGCTCGCCAAGAGACCCAGTACTTC
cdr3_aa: CASSLSARQETQYF

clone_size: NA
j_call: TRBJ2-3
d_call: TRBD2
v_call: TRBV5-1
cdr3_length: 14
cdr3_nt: TGCGCCAGCAGCGTGCGGGGGGATCGGGTTACGCAGTATTTT
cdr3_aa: CASSVRGDRVTQYF

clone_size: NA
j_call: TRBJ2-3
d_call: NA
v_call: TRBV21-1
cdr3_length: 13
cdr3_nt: TGTGCCAGCAGCAAAGGTGGGGGGAATACGCAGTATTTT
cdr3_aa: CASSKGGGNTQYF

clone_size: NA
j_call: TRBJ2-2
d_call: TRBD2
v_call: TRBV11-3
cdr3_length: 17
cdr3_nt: TGTGCCAGCAGCTCGGACTGGCGGGGGGATAACACCGGGGAGCTGTTTTTT
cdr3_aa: CASSSDWRGDNTGELFF

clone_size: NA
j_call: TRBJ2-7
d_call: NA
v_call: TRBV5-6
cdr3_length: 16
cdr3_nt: TGTGCCAGCAGCGAATCGGGGGACAGTTTTTACTACGAGCAGTACTTC
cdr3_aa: CASSESGDSFYYEQYF

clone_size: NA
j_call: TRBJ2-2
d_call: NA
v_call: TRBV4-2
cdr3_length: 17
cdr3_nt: TGTGCCAGCAGCCTTACAGGTACGGGGGCGAACACCGGGGAGCTGTTTTTT
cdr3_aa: CASSLTGTGANTGELFF

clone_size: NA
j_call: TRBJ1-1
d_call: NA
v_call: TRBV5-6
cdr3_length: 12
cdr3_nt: TGTGCCAGCAGCCGGACAGCGAATGAAGCTTTCTTT
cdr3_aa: CASSRTANEAFF

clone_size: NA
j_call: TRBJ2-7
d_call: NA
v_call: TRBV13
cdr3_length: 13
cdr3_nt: TGTGCCAGCAGCTTCTTAGACCCCTACGAGCAGTACTTC
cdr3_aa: CASSFLDPYEQYF